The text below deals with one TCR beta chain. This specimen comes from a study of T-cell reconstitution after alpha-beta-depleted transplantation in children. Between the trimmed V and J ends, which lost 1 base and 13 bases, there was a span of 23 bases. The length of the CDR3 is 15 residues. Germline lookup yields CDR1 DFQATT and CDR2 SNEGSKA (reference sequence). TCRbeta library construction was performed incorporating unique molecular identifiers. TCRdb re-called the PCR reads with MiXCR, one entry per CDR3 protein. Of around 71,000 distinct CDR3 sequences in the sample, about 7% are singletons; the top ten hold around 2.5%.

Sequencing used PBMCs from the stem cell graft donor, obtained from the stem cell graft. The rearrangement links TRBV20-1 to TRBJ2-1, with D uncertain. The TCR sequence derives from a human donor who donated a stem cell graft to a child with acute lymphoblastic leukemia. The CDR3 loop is CSARAPLAGDKTQFF. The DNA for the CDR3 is TGCAGTGCTAGAGCCCCGCTGGCAGGCGACAAAACCCAGTTCTTC.